This T cell receptor (beta chain) was captured by sequencing in a study of identical twins. This clonotype was observed a few times. Its target is unknown. Study-wide results and caveats: Findings came from cross-sectional statistics, without long-term follow-up of donors. Models underestimated out-of-frame TCR alpha sharing in monozygotic twins. Fewer insertions were carried by abundant cord blood beta clonotypes, but none was seen in memory repertoires. Partly confounded zero-insertion analyses could result from invariant MAIT and iNKT cells.

TCRdb ran MiXCR on the 5' RACE reads and lists one entry per CDR3 protein. The data contain some 710,000 distinct CDR3 sequences, roughly 6% of them singletons. Deletions cut 4 bases from V and 7 bases from J, with 13 bases between. From germline, CDR1 is MNHEY and CDR2 SVGAGI. The CDR3 contains 14 residues. This chain links TRBV6-5 with TRBJ2-2; D gene uncertain. Source material: naive T cells sorted from blood. This clonotype was obtained from a man aged 18 to 29 in good health. CDR3 sequence: CASSSPSKVGELFF. The CDR3 coding sequence is TGTGCCAGCAGTTCCCCTTCGAAGGTCGGGGAGCTGTTTTTT.